Following are 9 T cell receptor beta chains from one sample sequenced in a study of tumor-infiltrating lymphocytes in primary liver carcinoma. Germline DNA was also extracted, while the blood RNA originated from unsorted whole blood. TCR beta cDNA came from about 450 ng total RNA, primed with a constant-region primer. Libraries for TCR beta were built through three nested multiplex PCR rounds, which together made up a slightly modified ARM-PCR procedure. TRBV1-TRBV30 forward and Cbeta reverse primers drove the first two roughly 10-cycle rounds. MiXCR was run by TCRdb on the multiplex PCR reads, yielding one entry per CDR3 protein. Of approximately 300,000 distinct CDR3 sequences in the sample, approximately 60% were seen once. The specimen sequenced was peripheral blood. Receptors originate from a man aged 35 to 55 with primary liver carcinoma and hepatitis B virus infection.

The rearrangement uses TRBV12-3 or TRBV12-4 and TRBJ1-2; no clear D gene. The CDR3 has 11 amino acids. With 5 bases removed from V and 8 bases from J, the gap between germline ends came to 9 bases. The CDR3, as DNA: TGTGCCAGCAGTCGCCGAACAGGCTACACCTTC. Protein product: CASSRRTGYTF.

This clonotype was detected many times. The rearrangement joins TRBV29-1 to TRBJ1-2; D remains unclear. This CDR3 comprises 12 residues. The V gene lost 4 bases and the J gene lost 5 bases, with 11 bases spanning the gap. Germline V lookup: CDR1 SQVTM, CDR2 ANQGSEA. CDR3 sequence reads: CSVGERIYGYTF. As DNA, the CDR3 is TGCAGCGTTGGGGAACGGATTTATGGCTACACCTTC.

The gene calls are TRBV5-6 and TRBJ1-2; D uncertain. Germline V gives CDR1 SGHDT, CDR2 YYEEEE. The CDR3 length is 16 residues. V lost 8 bases and J lost 10, with 30 bases in between. The CDR3 nucleotides are TGTGCCAGTTCGCACTGGGAGGTCCGACTCATTCATGACTACACCTTC. It yields the protein CASSHWEVRLIHDYTF.

The sample holds one count of this clonotype. Being one base from a much bigger clone, this may be a read error. The rearrangement joins TRBV10-3 to TRBJ2-1, with D possibly matching TRBD2 (6 bases). In germline, CDR1 is ENHRY, CDR2 SYGVKD. V shed 6 bases and J shed 7 bases, with 19 bases lying between them. There are 15 residues in the CDR3. The CDR3 reads CAIRPTNGSANEQFF. CDR3 in DNA: TGTGCCATCAGACCGACTAACGGGAGTGCAAATGAGCAGTTCTTC.

On this clonotype: This could be a read error, since a much larger clone is one nucleotide away. The chain has TRBV4-3 and TRBJ1-6; 7 bases line up with TRBD1. With V trimmed by 0 bases and J by 5 bases, 10 bases remained unmatched. The CDR3 has 18 residues. The germline V gene encodes CDR1 LGHNA and CDR2 YSLEER. Here the CDR3 DNA reads TGCGCCAGCAGCCAAGAAGGCCCGGGACAGTCAAATAATTCACCCCTCCACTTT. Amino acids: CASSQEGPGQSNNSPLHF.

Of note for this clonotype: Given a much more abundant clone one base away, this may be a read error. J is TRBJ2-7 and V is TRBV4-1; D ambiguous. Germline V gene data show CDR1 as MGHRA and CDR2 as YSYEKL. This CDR3 region has 13 residues. This CDR3 is CTSSLRSSYEQYF. The CDR3 DNA follows: TGCACCAGCAGCCTCAGGAGCTCCTACGAGCAGTACTTC.

In regard to this clonotype: At one of its ends the junction is not consistent with the germline gene, which may arise from a read error. The CDR3 bases are TGTGCCTGCAGAAGGACGGTTAACACTGAAGCTTTCTTT. Its translation is CACRRTVNTEAFF. The chain recombines TRBV12-3 or TRBV12-4 with TRBJ1-1; D gene ambiguous. CDR3 length equals 13 residues.

Notes on this clonotype: A read error may explain this, as a much larger clone is one base away. This chain uses TRBV6-5 with TRBJ2-7; TRBD1 matches 7 bases. Germline assignment: CDR1 MNHEY and CDR2 SVGAGI. There are 14 residues in the CDR3. CDR3 amino acids: CPSRTRDRAYEQYF. CDR3 in DNA: TGTCCCAGCAGGACACGGGACAGAGCCTACGAGCAGTACTTC.

About this clonotype: A much larger clone differs from this one at a single base, so this may be a read error. The chain recombines TRBV14 with TRBJ1-5; a weak D match, TRBD1 (5 bases). Germline V CDR1 and CDR2: SGHDN, FVKESK. The germline V and J ends were trimmed by 5 bases and 5 bases, with 10 bases remaining between them. CDR3 length equals 13 residues. The CDR3 DNA reads as TGTGCCAGCAGCGGGGGGTGGGATCAGCCCCAGCATTTT. Translation: CASSGGWDQPQHF.